The entry that follows covers one T cell receptor (beta chain) sequence. Its antigen has not been determined. Base-call qualities are not available, and no considerably larger clone is one nucleotide away. This entry belongs to a study of shared clonotypes between healthy human individuals (TCRdb year 2020). In terms of the full investigation: The cohort included a few men and a couple of women between 18 and 49 years of age. To estimate repertoire size and how much clonotypes are shared between individuals, the study performed deep sequencing of blood TCR repertoires from five healthy adults. Different laboratories and diverse techniques were used to prepare libraries and sequence TCR repertoires, to increase sequencing depth and limit assay-specific biases. Between about 0.85 and 9.5 billion PBMCs per donor were obtained by leukapheresis.

Here is what the overall study found, with its caveats: Because the study included only a small number of donors, the genetic and exposure-history diversity represented was limited. Sampling was limited to blood, and TCR repertoires in tissue likely differ from TCR repertoires in blood. Pairwise subsampling indicated that sequencing depth was expected to affect the degree of clonotype sharing among donors.

There are 14 amino acids in the CDR3, from cysteine to phenylalanine inclusive. Only CDR3 DNA remains: 42 bases, in frame from the first base. The germline V gene (reference sequence) yields MNHEY for CDR1 and SMNVEV for CDR2. V loses 6 bases at its end and J loses 6 bases; junction bases beyond the gene matches: 9. Donors were healthy HIV-negative adults with no recently reported acute infections or vaccinations. Only Caucasian adults living in Nashville, Tennessee, USA were represented among the donors. For unsorted samples, 100 million or so PBMCs were counted, and genomic DNA was extracted using the QIAamp DNA Blood Mini kit. After blood collection by leukapheresis, PBMCs were isolated using Ficoll-Histopaque density gradient centrifugation and then cryopreserved in the vapor phase of liquid nitrogen. Using the deep immunoSEQ assay, multiplex PCR amplified TCR CDR3 regions from genomic DNA. For each cell subset, the extracted genomic DNA was distributed evenly across all wells of several immunoSEQ 96-well plates, and each plate served as one replicate. For unsorted PBMC, each replicate PCR was loaded with approximately 300 ng genomic DNA, equivalent to roughly 31,000 T cell genomes. Ten immunoSEQ deep assay plates were used to sequence the unsorted PBMC genomic DNA. The purified libraries were quantified using a Qubit 3.0 fluorometer, sized with a Bioanalyzer 2100, and then quantified again using the KAPA Library Quantification kit. Each immunoSEQ 96-well plate was sequenced on its own single-read 150-cycle Illumina NextSeq 550 flow cell. As for how the authors treated the data: Because the immunoSEQ output held only junctional sequences and lacked quality scores, the filtering could not match the filtering applied to full-length reads. Sequences were annotated with PyIR, a Python wrapper for IgBLAST v1.9, using IMGT germline references to assign V/J genes and CDR3. Any read was removed if the V/J assignment was weak (E-value above 1e-6), the CDR3 was missing, or the read contained stop codons, out-of-frame junctions, or ambiguous translated residues. A V3J clonotype was defined by an identical inferred V gene, J gene, and CDR3 amino acid sequence. The percentage overlap between two repertoires was calculated by dividing the number of shared unique clonotypes by the size of the smaller repertoire. Three approaches were used to assess repertoire richness: RTK rarefaction, the Chao1 estimator, and Recon v2.1 estimates of unobserved clonotypes. TCRdb re-hosts the immuneACCESS table, in-frame sequences only. Its copies lack some clones; in the studies checked, an unresolved V gene accounts for under half of them, and the cause for the rest is not known. The DNA was the basis for D and trimming; V, J and clone size are from that table. Present in this sample are 400,000 to 600,000 clones, about four fifths of which were seen just once. Less than 15% of the sample goes to the ten largest clones.

The chain uses TRBV27 and TRBJ2-3; 7 nucleotides in the junction match TRBD2. The sample comprised PBMCs. The TCR comes from a woman aged 40 to 49 in good health. Some clones in this sample may be carry-over from other donors' samples. Read as DNA, the sequence is TGTGCCAGCAGCCAATCCCTCGGGGGGGATACGCAGTATTTT. Its protein is CASSQSLGGDTQYF.